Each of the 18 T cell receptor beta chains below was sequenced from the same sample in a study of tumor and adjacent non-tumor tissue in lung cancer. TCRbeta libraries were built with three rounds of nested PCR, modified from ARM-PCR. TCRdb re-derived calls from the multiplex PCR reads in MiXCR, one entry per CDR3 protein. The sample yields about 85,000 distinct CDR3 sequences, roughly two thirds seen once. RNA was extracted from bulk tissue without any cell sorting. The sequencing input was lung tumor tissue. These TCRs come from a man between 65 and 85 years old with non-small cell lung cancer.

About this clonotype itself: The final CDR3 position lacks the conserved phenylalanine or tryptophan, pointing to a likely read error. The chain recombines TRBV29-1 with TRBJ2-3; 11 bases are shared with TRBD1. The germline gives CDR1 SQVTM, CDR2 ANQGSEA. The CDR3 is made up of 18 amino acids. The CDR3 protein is CSVGRADWDRGNTNTQYL. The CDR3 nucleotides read TGCAGCGTTGGGAGGGCAGACTGGGACAGGGGGAACACAAATACGCAGTATCTT.

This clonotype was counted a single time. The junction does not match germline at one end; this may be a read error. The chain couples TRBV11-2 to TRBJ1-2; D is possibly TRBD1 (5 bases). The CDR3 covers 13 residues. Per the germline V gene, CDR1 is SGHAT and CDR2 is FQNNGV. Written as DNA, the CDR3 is TGTGTCAGCAGCCAGGGCCAGGCCTATAGCTACACCTTC. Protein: CVSSQGQAYSYTF.

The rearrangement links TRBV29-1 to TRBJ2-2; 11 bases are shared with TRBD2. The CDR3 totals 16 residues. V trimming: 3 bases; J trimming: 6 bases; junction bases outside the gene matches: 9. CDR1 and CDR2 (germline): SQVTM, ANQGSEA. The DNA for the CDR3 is TGCAGCGTTGATGGGACTAGCGGAGGGATTGCCGGGGAGCTGTTTTTT. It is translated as CSVDGTSGGIAGELFF.

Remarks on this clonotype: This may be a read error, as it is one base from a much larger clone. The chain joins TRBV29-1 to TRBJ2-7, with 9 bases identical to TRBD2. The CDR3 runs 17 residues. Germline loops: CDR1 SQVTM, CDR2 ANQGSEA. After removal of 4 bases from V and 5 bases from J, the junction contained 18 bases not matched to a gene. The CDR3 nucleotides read TGCAGCGTTGGGGCCCGGGGCGGGGGGGCCAACATACACGAGCAGTACTTC. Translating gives CSVGARGGGANIHEQYF.

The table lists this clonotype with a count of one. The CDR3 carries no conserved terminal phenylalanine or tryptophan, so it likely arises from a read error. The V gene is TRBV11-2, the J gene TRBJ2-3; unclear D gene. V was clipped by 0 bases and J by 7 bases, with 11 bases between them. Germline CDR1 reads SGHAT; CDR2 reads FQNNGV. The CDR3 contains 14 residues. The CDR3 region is CASSLDYGGYTQYL. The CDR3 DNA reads TGTGCCAGCAGCTTAGATTATGGTGGGTATACGCAGTATTTG.

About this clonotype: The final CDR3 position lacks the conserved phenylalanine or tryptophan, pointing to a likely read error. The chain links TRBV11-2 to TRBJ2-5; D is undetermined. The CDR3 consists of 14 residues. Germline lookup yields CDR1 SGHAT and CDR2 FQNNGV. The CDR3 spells CANSPRQAKETQYL. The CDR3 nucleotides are TGTGCCAACAGCCCTAGACAAGCGAAAGAGACCCAGTACTTG.

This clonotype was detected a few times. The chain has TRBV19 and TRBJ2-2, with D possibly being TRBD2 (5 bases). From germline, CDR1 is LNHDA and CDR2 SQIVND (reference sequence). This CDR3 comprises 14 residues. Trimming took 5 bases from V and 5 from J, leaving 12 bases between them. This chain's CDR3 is CASSPGVRTGELFF. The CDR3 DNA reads TGTGCCAGTAGTCCCGGGGTTAGGACCGGGGAGCTGTTTTTT.

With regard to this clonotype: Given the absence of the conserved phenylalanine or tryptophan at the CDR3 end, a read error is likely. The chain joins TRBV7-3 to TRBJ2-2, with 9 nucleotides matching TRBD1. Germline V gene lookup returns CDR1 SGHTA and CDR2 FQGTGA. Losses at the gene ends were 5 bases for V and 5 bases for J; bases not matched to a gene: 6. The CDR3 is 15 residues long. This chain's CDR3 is CASSIRQGGTGELFL. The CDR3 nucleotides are TGTGCCAGCAGCATTAGACAGGGGGGTACCGGGGAGCTGTTTCTT.

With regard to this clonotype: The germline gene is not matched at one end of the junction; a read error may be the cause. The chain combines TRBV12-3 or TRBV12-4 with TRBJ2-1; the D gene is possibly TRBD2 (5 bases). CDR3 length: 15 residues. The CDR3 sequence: CASSTYRISVDGQFF. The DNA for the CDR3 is TGTGCTAGCAGTACCTATAGGATTAGCGTGGATGGACAGTTCTTC.

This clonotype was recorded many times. CDR3 nucleotide sequence: TGTGCCAGCAGTCCCGGGCAGGGACCTCAAGAGACCCAGTACTTC. Its translation: CASSPGQGPQETQYF. The chain uses TRBV5-4 and TRBJ2-5; D is possibly TRBD1 or TRBD2 (5 bases each). V dropped 5 bases and J dropped 2 bases, with 16 bases sitting between them. The CDR3 consists of 15 residues. Per the germline V gene, CDR1 is SGHNT and CDR2 is YYREEE (reference sequence).

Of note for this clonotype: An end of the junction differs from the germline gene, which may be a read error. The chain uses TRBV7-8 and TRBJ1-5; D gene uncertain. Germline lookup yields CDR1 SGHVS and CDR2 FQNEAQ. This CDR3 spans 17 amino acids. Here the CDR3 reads CVSSSGRTESRNQPQHF. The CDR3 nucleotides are TGTGTCAGCAGCTCGGGTCGGACTGAGTCACGCAATCAGCCCCAACATTTT.

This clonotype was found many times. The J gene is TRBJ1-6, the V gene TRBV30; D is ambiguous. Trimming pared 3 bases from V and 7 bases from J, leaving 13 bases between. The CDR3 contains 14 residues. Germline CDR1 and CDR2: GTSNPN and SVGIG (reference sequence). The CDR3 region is CAWSQAPENSPLHF. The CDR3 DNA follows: TGTGCCTGGAGCCAGGCCCCGGAGAATTCACCCCTCCACTTT.

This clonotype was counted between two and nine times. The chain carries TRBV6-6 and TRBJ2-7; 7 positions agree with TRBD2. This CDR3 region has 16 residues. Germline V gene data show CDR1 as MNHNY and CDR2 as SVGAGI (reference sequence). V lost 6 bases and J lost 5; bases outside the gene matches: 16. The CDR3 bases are TGTGCCAGCAGATTCTCCAATGCTGGGGAGGGGAACGAGCAGTACTTC. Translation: CASRFSNAGEGNEQYF.

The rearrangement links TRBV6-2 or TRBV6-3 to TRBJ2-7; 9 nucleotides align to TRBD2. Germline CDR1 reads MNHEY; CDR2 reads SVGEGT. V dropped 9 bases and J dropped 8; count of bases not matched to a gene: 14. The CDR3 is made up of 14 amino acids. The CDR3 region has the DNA TGTGCCAGTAGAGATCCGGGACTAGCCTCCAAGCAGTACTTC. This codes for CASRDPGLASKQYF.

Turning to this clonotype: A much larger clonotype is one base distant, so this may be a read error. CDR3 sequence (DNA): TGCGCCAGCAGCAGGGGCGGACACAATGAGCAGTTCTTC. Protein sequence: CASSRGGHNEQFF. The rearrangement joins TRBV5-1 to TRBJ2-1; D possibly corresponds to TRBD1 (5 bases). V was clipped by 4 bases and J by 5 bases, with 10 bases between them. The germline CDR1 and CDR2 sequences are SGHRS and YFSETQ. CDR3 length equals 13 residues.

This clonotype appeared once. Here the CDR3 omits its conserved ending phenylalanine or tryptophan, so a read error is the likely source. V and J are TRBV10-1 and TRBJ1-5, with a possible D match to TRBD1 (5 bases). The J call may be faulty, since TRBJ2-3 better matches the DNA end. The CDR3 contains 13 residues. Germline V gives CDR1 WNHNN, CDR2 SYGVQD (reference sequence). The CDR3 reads CASSEQVNQPQYL. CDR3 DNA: TGCGCCAGCAGTGAACAGGTCAATCAGCCCCAGTATTTG.

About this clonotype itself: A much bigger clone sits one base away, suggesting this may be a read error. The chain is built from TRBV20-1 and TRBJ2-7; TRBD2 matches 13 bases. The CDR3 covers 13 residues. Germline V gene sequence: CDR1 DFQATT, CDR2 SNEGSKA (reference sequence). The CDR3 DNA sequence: TGCAGTGCCAGGACTAGCGGGAGCCACGAGAAGTACTTC. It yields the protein CSARTSGSHEKYF.

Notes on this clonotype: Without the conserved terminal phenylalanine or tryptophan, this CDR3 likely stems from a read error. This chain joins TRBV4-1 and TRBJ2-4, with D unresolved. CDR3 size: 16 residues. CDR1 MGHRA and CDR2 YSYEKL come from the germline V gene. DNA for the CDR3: TGCGCCAGCAGCCAAGATCTGGGTCGAACCAAAAGCATTCAGTACCTC. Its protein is CASSQDLGRTKSIQYL.